Following are 22 T cell receptor beta chains from one sample sequenced in a study of cytomegalovirus exposure and HLA in healthy donors. The repertoire was sequenced with immunoSEQ multiplex PCR; TCRdb's copy has only in-frame clones and lacks some. The sample has 130,000 or so clones, 90% seen once. The sample taken for sequencing was PBMCs. All receptors derive from a woman under 40 in good health and CMV-seropositive.

The gene calls are TRBV7-7 and TRBJ2-5; a possible D gene is TRBD2 (6 bases). CDR3 size: 14 residues. CDR1 is SSHAT and CDR2 is FNYEAQ in the germline V gene (reference sequence). V gave up 0 bases and J gave up 2 bases, with 7 bases separating them. The CDR3 region is CASSLAGGQETQYF. The CDR3 DNA sequence: TGTGCCAGCAGCTTAGCGGGGGGACAAGAGACCCAGTACTTC.

The V gene is TRBV11-2, the J gene TRBJ2-7; 11 positions match TRBD2. CDR1 SGHAT and CDR2 FQNNGV come from the germline V gene. CDR3 size: 14 residues. V was pared by 3 bases and J by 6 bases, with 4 bases of the junction left unmatched. The CDR3 is CASSFLAGGGEQYF. CDR3 in DNA: TGTGCCAGCAGCTTCTTAGCGGGAGGGGGCGAGCAGTACTTC.

CDR3 DNA: TGTGCCAGCAGGGATACAGGGGACTATGGCTACACCTTC. Amino acids: CASRDTGDYGYTF. V is TRBV6-1 and J is TRBJ1-2, with 7 bases fitting TRBD1. Losses at the gene ends were 6 bases for V and 3 bases for J; bases not matched to a gene: 4. The CDR3 is 13 amino acids. CDR1 is MNHNS and CDR2 is SASEGT in the germline V gene.

The CDR3 sequence: CASSSDRNIQYF. CDR3 coding DNA: TGTGCCAGCAGCTCCGACAGGAACATTCAGTACTTC. This chain uses TRBV28 with TRBJ2-4; D perhaps matches TRBD1 (6 bases). This CDR3 contains 12 residues. Germline V gene data show CDR1 as MDHEN and CDR2 as SYDVKM. V was trimmed by 6 bases and J by 7 bases, leaving 10 bases between them.

The rearrangement joins TRBV18 to TRBJ2-3; 7 bases fit TRBD1. V trimming: 2 bases; J trimming: 0 bases; junction bases outside the gene matches: 5. This CDR3 spans 16 amino acids. CDR1 and CDR2 from the germline V gene are KGHSH and LQKENI. The CDR3 bases are TGTGCCAGCTCACCATACCGGGACAGAAGCACAGATACGCAGTATTTT. Protein sequence: CASSPYRDRSTDTQYF.

J is TRBJ1-5 and V is TRBV19; TRBD1 might be the D (5 bases). Per germline, CDR1 LNHDA and CDR2 SQIVND (reference sequence). The CDR3 totals 13 residues. V gave up 8 bases and J gave up 8 bases, with 16 bases separating them. Here the CDR3 DNA reads TGTGCCAGTCGGAGAGGCGGGGGAGAGCCCCAGCATTTT. Protein sequence: CASRRGGGEPQHF.

With regard to this clone: This sample also contains other DNA sequences that code for the same CDR3. V and J are TRBV9 and TRBJ1-2, with D hard to call. CDR3 size: 12 residues. The germline V gene encodes CDR1 SGDLS and CDR2 YYNGEE. Trimming left V 0 bases short and J 5 bases short, with 5 bases between. The CDR3 bases are TGTGCCAGCAGCGTAGCCGGGTATGGCTACACCTTC. Translating it yields CASSVAGYGYTF.

This clone was recorded only once. The chain has TRBV27 and TRBJ2-7; the match to TRBD2 covers 13 bases. The CDR3 sequence is 18 residues long. Germline-derived CDR1 and CDR2 are MNHEY and SMNVEV (reference sequence). Unmatched junction bases numbered 15, after V lost 4 bases and J lost 6 bases. CDR3 coding DNA: TGTGCCAGCAGTTCCTCACCCGGGACTAGCGGGATTTCGGGCGAGCAGTACTTC. It is translated as CASSSSPGTSGISGEQYF.

The rearrangement links TRBV11-2 to TRBJ2-7; D possibly corresponds to TRBD2 (5 bases). The germline V gene encodes CDR1 SGHAT and CDR2 FQNNGV. The CDR3 is 15 amino acids. V was cut by 4 bases and J by 5 bases, with 18 bases left in between. The CDR3 DNA reads as TGTGCCAGCAGCTCTCCCCGCGGAGGCCCCAACGAGCAGTACTTC. Amino acids: CASSSPRGGPNEQYF.

This chain joins TRBV18 and TRBJ2-1; 15 bases line up with TRBD2. The germline gives CDR1 KGHSH, CDR2 LQKENI. The CDR3 consists of 18 residues. With 6 bases clipped from V and 2 bases from J, the junction kept 8 bases outside the gene matches. The CDR3 reads CASSPQGLAGGAYNEQFF. The CDR3, as DNA: TGTGCCAGCTCCCCGCAGGGACTAGCGGGGGGCGCCTACAATGAGCAGTTCTTC.

The chain combines TRBV9 with TRBJ2-7, with 7 bases lining up with TRBD2. The CDR3 loop spans 15 amino acids. Germline V gene lookup returns CDR1 SGDLS and CDR2 YYNGEE. V lost 2 bases and J lost 2; bases outside the gene matches: 7. The CDR3 sequence is CASSVTASGPYEQYF. CDR3 nucleotides: TGTGCCAGCAGCGTTACGGCTAGCGGCCCCTACGAGCAGTACTTC.

The J gene is TRBJ2-5, the V gene TRBV7-6, with D possibly matching TRBD2 (6 bases). Trimming removed 4 bases from V and 5 bases from J, with 14 bases in between. Germline values: CDR1 SGHVS, CDR2 FNYEAQ. The CDR3 runs to 14 residues. CDR3 in amino acids: CASSYGGISETQYF. CDR3 nucleotide sequence: TGTGCCAGCAGCTATGGAGGGATTTCGGAGACCCAGTACTTC.

This clone has just a few counts. This rearrangement joins TRBV9 to TRBJ1-6; D is perhaps TRBD1 (5 bases). Between the trimmed V and J ends, which lost 1 base and 7 bases, there was a span of 9 bases. The CDR3 is 14 amino acids. Germline loops: CDR1 SGDLS, CDR2 YYNGEE. The CDR3 DNA is TGTGCCAGCAGCGTAAGGGGCGACAATTCACCCCTCCACTTT. It codes for CASSVRGDNSPLHF.

Notes on this clone: The junction and the germline gene differ at one end; a read error may be behind it. Other DNA sequences of this sample code for an identical CDR3. The chain joins TRBV27 to TRBJ1-2; D is undetermined. This CDR3 region has 13 residues. Germline loops: CDR1 MNHEY, CDR2 SMNVEV (reference sequence). The CDR3 spells CASSFNGNYGYTF. CDR3 nucleotides: TGTGCCAGCAGTTTTAACGGTAACTATGGCTATACCTTC.

V gene TRBV5-6 combines with J gene TRBJ1-2, with a possible D match to TRBD1 (6 bases). This CDR3 is built from 15 residues. Germline V lookup: CDR1 SGHDT, CDR2 YYEEEE. The V end lost 3 bases, the J end lost 3 bases, and 15 bases lay between the germline ends. CDR3 sequence: CASSSQLQGDYGYTF. The CDR3 bases are TGTGCCAGCAGCTCCCAGCTACAGGGCGACTATGGCTACACCTTC.

V gene TRBV28 combines with J gene TRBJ2-3, with D possibly matching TRBD1 (6 bases). This CDR3 has 16 residues. Germline loops: CDR1 MDHEN, CDR2 SYDVKM. Trimming stripped 6 bases from V and 2 bases from J, with 18 bases between. CDR3 amino acids: CASSPFATGNTDTQYF. The CDR3 DNA sequence: TGTGCCAGCAGCCCCTTTGCGACAGGAAACACAGATACGCAGTATTTT.

The chain links TRBV5-1 to TRBJ2-1; tentatively, D is TRBD1 (6 bases). The CDR3 is made up of 13 amino acids. Between the trimmed V and J ends, which lost 2 bases and 4 bases, there was a span of 7 bases. Germline CDR1 reads SGHRS; CDR2 reads YFSETQ. The CDR3 region has the DNA TGCGCCAGCAGCTTAGGGGGATACAATGAGCAGTTCTTC. Its translation is CASSLGGYNEQFF. Combining the CDR3 with reference TRBV5-1 and TRBJ2-1 gives the whole variable domain KAGVTQTPRYLIKTRGQQVTLSCSPISGHRSVSWYQQTPGQGLQFLFEYFSETQRNKGNFPGRFSGRQFSNSRSEMNVSTLELGDSALYLCASSLGGYNEQFFGPGTRLTVL.

The chain uses TRBV11-2 and TRBJ1-1; D not certain. Trimming took off 6 bases at V and 5 bases at J, with 10 bases between the two ends. Germline V CDR1 and CDR2: SGHAT, FQNNGV. This CDR3 spans 12 amino acids. In nucleotides, the CDR3 is TGTGCCAGCAGATCAGGACTTACTGAAGCTTTCTTT. Encoded protein: CASRSGLTEAFF.

The V call is TRBV5-1, the J call TRBJ2-2; 7 bases align to TRBD1. The CDR3 has 15 residues. Germline V gives CDR1 SGHRS, CDR2 YFSETQ. Trimming took 4 bases from V and 3 from J; bases not matched to a gene: 6. CDR3 amino acids: CASSLRQGDTGELFF. The CDR3 DNA reads as TGCGCCAGCAGCCTAAGACAGGGCGACACCGGGGAGCTGTTTTTT.

This chain uses TRBV14 with TRBJ2-7; 7 bases are shared with TRBD1. There are 13 residues in the CDR3. V trimming: 4 bases; J trimming: 3 bases; junction bases outside the gene matches: 3. Germline V gene data show CDR1 as SGHDN and CDR2 as FVKESK. CDR3: CASSPGQSYEQYF. Here the CDR3 DNA reads TGTGCCAGCAGCCCGGGACAGAGCTACGAGCAGTACTTC.

V is TRBV15 and J is TRBJ1-4; 9 bases map to TRBD1. The J segment lost 8 bases and the V segment lost 4 bases, leaving 5 bases of the junction unmatched. CDR3 length: 14 residues. Germline V gives CDR1 LNHNV, CDR2 YYDKDF (reference sequence). CDR3 DNA: TGTGCCACCAGCAAAAGACAGGGGGTAGAAAAACTGTTTTTT. Its translation is CATSKRQGVEKLFF.

V gene TRBV23-1 combines with J gene TRBJ1-5; D remains ambiguous. TRBV23-1 is an open reading frame whose function is uncertain. The CDR3 loop spans 15 amino acids. The ends were cut back, 4 bases at V and 0 bases at J, with 10 bases in the middle. The CDR3 region has the DNA TGCGCCAGCAGTCCTACGGGATATAGCAATCAGCCCCAGCATTTT. It specifies CASSPTGYSNQPQHF.